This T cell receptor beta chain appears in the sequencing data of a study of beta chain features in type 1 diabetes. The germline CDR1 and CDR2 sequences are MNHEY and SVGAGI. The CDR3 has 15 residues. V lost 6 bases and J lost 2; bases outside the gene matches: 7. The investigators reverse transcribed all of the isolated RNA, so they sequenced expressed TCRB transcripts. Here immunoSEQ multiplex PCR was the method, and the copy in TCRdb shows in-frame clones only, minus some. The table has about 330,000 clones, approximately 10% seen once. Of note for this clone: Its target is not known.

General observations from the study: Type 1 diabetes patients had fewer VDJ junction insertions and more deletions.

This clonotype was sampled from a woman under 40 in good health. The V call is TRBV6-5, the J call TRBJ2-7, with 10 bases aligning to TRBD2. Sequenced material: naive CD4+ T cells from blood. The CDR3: CASRTGTSETYEQYF. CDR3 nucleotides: TGTGCCAGCAGGACCGGGACTAGCGAGACCTACGAGCAGTACTTC.